These 25 T cell receptor beta chains share one sample of origin, sequenced in a study of blood T cell repertoires in COVID-19. Repertoires were generated with immunoSEQ multiplex PCR, while TCRdb's copy carries only in-frame clones and drops some. Of about 32,000 clones listed, approximately 86% are singletons. The source material was peripheral blood. Receptor source: a woman between 70 and 85 years old with active COVID-19.

The chain combines TRBV14 with TRBJ1-6; a possible D gene is TRBD1 (6 bases). The CDR3 is 15 residues long. V was cut by 3 bases and J by 5 bases, with 11 bases left in between. CDR1 and CDR2 from the germline V gene are SGHDN and FVKESK. Here the CDR3 reads CASSQQGMHNSPLHF. Here the CDR3 DNA reads TGTGCCAGCAGCCAGCAGGGGATGCATAATTCACCCCTCCACTTT.

The genes are TRBV2 and TRBJ2-2; tentative D call: TRBD1 (6 bases). The CDR3 covers 14 residues. The germline V gene has CDR1 SNHLY and CDR2 FYNNEI. Trimming cost V 4 bases and J 4 bases, with 10 bases left between them. The CDR3 protein is CASSAQGPTGELFF. CDR3 DNA sequence: TGTGCCAGCAGTGCCCAGGGGCCCACCGGGGAGCTGTTTTTT.

The rearrangement uses TRBV12-3 or TRBV12-4 and TRBJ1-2, with D unclear. The CDR3 consists of 13 residues. V gave up 6 bases and J gave up 2 bases, with 10 bases separating them. CDR3: CASRVSANYGYTF. The CDR3 DNA sequence: TGTGCCAGCAGGGTCTCAGCGAACTATGGCTACACCTTC.

The V and J genes are TRBV7-2 and TRBJ2-5; 7 bases agree with TRBD1. Trimming cost V 2 bases and J 7 bases; bases outside gene matches: 10. Germline V CDR1 and CDR2: SGHTA, FQGNSA. The CDR3 loop spans 15 amino acids. The DNA of the CDR3 is TGTGCCAGCAGCTTAACCTTACGACAGGGACGGACCCAGTACTTC. Translation gives CASSLTLRQGRTQYF.

The V and J genes are TRBV11-2 and TRBJ2-2; 7 nucleotides match TRBD2. Germline V gives CDR1 SGHAT, CDR2 FQNNGV. The length of the CDR3 is 16 residues. J was trimmed by 1 base and V by 5 bases; bases with no gene match: 7. The chain's CDR3 is CASSLREDGNTGELFF. CDR3 bases: TGTGCCAGCAGCCTACGGGAGGACGGGAACACCGGGGAGCTGTTTTTT.

J is TRBJ2-3 and V is TRBV3-1 (or the pseudogene TRBV3-2); D gene uncertain. Per germline, CDR1 LGHDT and CDR2 YNNKEL (reference sequence). V gave up 4 bases and J gave up 0 bases, with 8 bases separating them. This CDR3 comprises 14 residues. CDR3 amino acids: CASSPEQSTDTQYF. The DNA for the CDR3 is TGTGCCAGCAGCCCCGAACAAAGCACAGATACGCAGTATTTT.

This rearrangement joins TRBV19 to TRBJ2-3, with D tentatively TRBD2 (5 bases). V was cut by 6 bases and J by 6 bases, with 13 bases left in between. Germline loops: CDR1 LNHDA, CDR2 SQIVND (reference sequence). CDR3 length equals 13 residues. The CDR3 reads CASSTGNLDTQYF. CDR3 DNA: TGTGCCAGTAGCACCGGGAATTTGGATACGCAGTATTTT.

The chain links TRBV7-2 to TRBJ2-5; D possibly corresponds to TRBD2 (5 bases). There are 14 residues in the CDR3. Germline CDR1 is SGHTA and CDR2 is FQGNSA. The V end lost 4 bases, the J end lost 2 bases, and 11 bases lay between the germline ends. The chain's CDR3 is CASSYQTGQETQYF. As DNA, the CDR3 is TGTGCCAGCAGCTATCAGACGGGGCAAGAGACCCAGTACTTC.

This rearrangement joins TRBV2 to TRBJ1-5; D is possibly TRBD1 (6 bases). Deletions cut 8 bases from V and 5 bases from J, with 13 bases between. CDR3 length: 13 amino acids. Germline values: CDR1 SNHLY, CDR2 FYNNEI. This CDR3 reads CASGGEGDQPQHF. Here the CDR3 DNA reads TGTGCCAGCGGTGGAGAGGGGGATCAGCCCCAGCATTTT.

The chain couples TRBV7-2 to TRBJ2-5; TRBD2 is a possible D gene (5 bases). Trimming pared 1 base from V and 7 bases from J, leaving 7 bases between. CDR1 is SGHTA, CDR2 FQGNSA, per germline. This CDR3 contains 12 residues. The DNA of the CDR3 is TGTGCCAGCAGCTTAGGTGAGGGGACCCAGTACTTC. It codes for CASSLGEGTQYF.

The chain carries TRBV7-9 and TRBJ1-6, with 7 bases lining up with TRBD1. CDR3 size: 15 residues. With 1 base clipped from V and 10 bases from J, the junction kept 7 bases outside the gene matches. Germline assignment: CDR1 SEHNR and CDR2 FQNEAQ (reference sequence). The CDR3 is CASSLGVTGLSPLHF. The CDR3 bases are TGTGCCAGCAGCTTAGGGGTGACAGGGCTATCACCCCTCCACTTT.

The V gene is TRBV9, the J gene TRBJ2-1, with TRBD1 identical over 9 bases. V lost 4 bases to trimming and J lost 6 bases; unmatched junction nucleotides: 8. This CDR3 has 15 amino acids. Looked up from germline, CDR1 is SGDLS and CDR2 is YYNGEE. The CDR3 bases are TGTGCCAGCAGCACCGGGACAGGGTCTCTCAATGAGCAGTTCTTC. This codes for CASSTGTGSLNEQFF.

This rearrangement joins TRBV3-1 (or the pseudogene TRBV3-2) to TRBJ2-7, with 8 bases aligning to TRBD2. The trim removed 4 bases at V and 5 bases at J, leaving 10 bases unmatched. The CDR3 extends over 15 amino acids. Germline V lookup: CDR1 LGHDT, CDR2 YNNKEL (reference sequence). The CDR3 DNA is TGTGCCAGCAGCCTAAGGACTAGCAAATCCGACGAGCAGTACTTC. This codes for CASSLRTSKSDEQYF.

J is TRBJ2-7 and V is TRBV2; TRBD1 is a possible D gene (6 bases). Germline V gene sequence: CDR1 SNHLY, CDR2 FYNNEI. The V gene lost 6 bases and the J gene lost 3 bases, with 9 bases spanning the gap. The CDR3 covers 12 residues. CDR3 DNA: TGTGCCAGCAGAAGGGGGATCTACGAGCAGTACTTC. Protein product: CASRRGIYEQYF.

V and J are TRBV7-9 and TRBJ2-5; 13 bases are shared with TRBD2. J gave up 0 bases and V 2 bases, and 9 bases lay outside the gene matches. The CDR3 has 19 amino acids. Germline V gene lookup returns CDR1 SEHNR and CDR2 FQNEAQ (reference sequence). The CDR3 DNA follows: TGTGCCAGCAGCTTAATCCTTACTAGCGGGGGGGAGTACCAAGAGACCCAGTACTTC. Protein product: CASSLILTSGGEYQETQYF.

J is TRBJ2-4 and V is TRBV5-4, with TRBD1 matching over 8 bases. From germline, CDR1 is SGHNT and CDR2 YYREEE (reference sequence). The V segment lost 4 bases and the J segment 7 bases; nucleotides outside the gene matches: 10. This CDR3 region has 15 residues. CDR3 protein: CASSLGQGRANIQYF. CDR3 bases: TGTGCCAGCAGCCTAGGACAGGGAAGGGCGAACATTCAGTACTTC.

The rearrangement links TRBV5-1 to TRBJ1-4; a possible D gene is TRBD1 (5 bases). Germline-derived CDR1 and CDR2 are SGHRS and YFSETQ. The V end lost 0 bases, the J end lost 8 bases, and 14 bases lay between the germline ends. The CDR3 length is 15 residues. In DNA form, the CDR3 reads TGCGCCAGCAGCTTGGCCGGTGACAGCTCGGAAAAACTGTTTTTT. Protein product: CASSLAGDSSEKLFF.

This clone was picked up one time. The DNA of the CDR3 is TGTGCCAGCAGTTTCACCCAGGGTGGCTACACCTTC. Translating gives CASSFTQGGYTF. The chain recombines TRBV28 with TRBJ1-2; D may be TRBD1 (5 bases). The germline gives CDR1 MDHEN, CDR2 SYDVKM. Trimming took 3 bases from V and 7 from J, leaving 9 bases between them. This CDR3 spans 12 amino acids.

The chain links TRBV2 to TRBJ1-1; D uncertain. V was pared by 7 bases and J by 5 bases, with 14 bases between. The CDR3 spans 13 residues. Germline lookup yields CDR1 SNHLY and CDR2 FYNNEI. The CDR3 DNA follows: TGTGCCAGCAAGGAGGGATCGGGAACTGAAGCTTTCTTT. This encodes CASKEGSGTEAFF.

This clone was recorded a few times. The chain carries TRBV7-9 and TRBJ2-1; 7 bases agree with TRBD2. V lost 5 bases and J lost 2; bases outside the gene matches: 6. The germline V gene encodes CDR1 SEHNR and CDR2 FQNEAQ (reference sequence). This CDR3 region has 15 residues. CDR3 nucleotide sequence: TGTGCCAGCAGCCTTAAGCGGGGCGCCTACAATGAGCAGTTCTTC. It encodes CASSLKRGAYNEQFF.

The chain joins TRBV19 to TRBJ2-1, with D possibly matching TRBD2 (6 bases). V was pared by 6 bases and J by 7 bases, with 19 bases between. The CDR3 totals 15 residues. Looked up from germline, CDR1 is LNHDA and CDR2 is SQIVND (reference sequence). CDR3 amino acids: CASSGRASGRNEQFF. In DNA form, the CDR3 reads TGTGCCAGTAGCGGGCGGGCCTCGGGGAGGAATGAGCAGTTCTTC.

The chain links TRBV7-2 to TRBJ2-7; 10 nucleotides agree with TRBD1. The length of the CDR3 is 13 residues. J was trimmed by 6 bases and V by 3 bases; bases with no gene match: 2. Germline V gene data show CDR1 as SGHTA and CDR2 as FQGNSA. The CDR3 is CASSFDRGREQYF. DNA of the CDR3: TGTGCCAGCAGCTTTGACAGGGGGCGCGAGCAGTACTTC.

The chain employs TRBV2 and TRBJ2-7, with no clear D. The CDR3 contains 10 residues. Trimming cost V 6 bases and J 4 bases, with 4 bases left between them. Germline CDR1 is SNHLY and CDR2 is FYNNEI. The CDR3 protein is CASREYEQYF. The CDR3 DNA follows: TGTGCCAGCAGAGAGTACGAGCAGTACTTC. Combining the CDR3 with reference TRBV2 and TRBJ2-7 gives the whole variable domain EPEVTQTPSHQVTQMGQEVILRCVPISNHLYFYWYRQILGQKVEFLVSFYNNEISEKSEIFDDQFSVERPDGSNFTLKIRSTKLEDSAMYFCASREYEQYFGPGTRLTVT.

The V gene is TRBV28, the J gene TRBJ2-2; no definite D call. Germline values: CDR1 MDHEN, CDR2 SYDVKM. This CDR3 spans 12 amino acids. V was cut by 7 bases and J by 9 bases, with 12 bases left in between. The DNA for the CDR3 is TGTGCCAGCACCGGCGAGGCGCGGGAGCTGTTTTTT. It encodes CASTGEARELFF. The complete variable domain, with remaining parts taken from reference TRBV28 and TRBJ2-2, reads DVKVTQSSRYLVKRTGEKVFLECVQDMDHENMFWYRQDPGLGLRLIYFSYDVKMKEKGDIPEGYSVSREKKERFSLILESASTNQTSMYLCASTGEARELFFGEGSRLTVL.

The rearrangement joins TRBV5-1 to TRBJ2-1; D is uncertain. Germline values: CDR1 SGHRS, CDR2 YFSETQ. CDR3 length: 13 amino acids. Trimming cost V 1 base and J 4 bases, with 6 bases left between them. The CDR3 region has the DNA TGCGCCAGCAGCTTGTATCAGTACAATGAGCAGTTCTTC. Translated: CASSLYQYNEQFF.